This T cell receptor (beta chain) is from a study of metastatic and nonmetastatic thyroid tumors. Turning to the study itself: Across blood and tumor or nodule tissue, repertoires from malignant and benign thyroid patients were compared with one another.

The CDR3 is 13 amino acids. Germline values: CDR1 DFQATT, CDR2 SNEGSKA (reference sequence). The V and J ends lost 5 bases and 5 bases, in that order; junction bases with no gene match: 9. Concerning this clone itself: No antigen is known for it.

As handled by the study authors: Differences in CDR3 between clinicopathological groups were drawn on to build a classifier intended to discriminate distant-metastatic papillary thyroid cancer patients. TCRdb re-clonotyped the PCR reads through MiXCR. None of the V and J calls come from the authors' own analysis; TCRdb made them. Here the sample spans about 15,000 clones, around 23% being singletons. No treatment of any kind had been given to any patient before thyroid surgery. The study's findings and limits: Benign nodules reportedly had significantly lower TCR beta diversity than malignant thyroid tumors in blood and tumor.

This sequence originates from a female donor with papillary thyroid cancer or a benign thyroid nodule (not recorded which). Some clones in this sample may be carry-over from other donors' samples. The chain recombines TRBV20-1 with TRBJ2-7; 7 bases line up with TRBD1. The sample was adjacent normal tissue. CDR3 sequence: CSASDRVGDEQYF. The CDR3 DNA is TGCAGTGCTTCAGACAGGGTCGGGGACGAGCAGTACTTC.